A single sample gave rise to the 17 T cell receptor beta chains below, sequenced in a study of OX40 agonist ivuxolimab in advanced cancers. Data came from immunoSEQ multiplex PCR; TCRdb stores just in-frame clones and leaves some out. The sample comprises tens of thousands of clones, roughly nine tenths of which are singletons, and 0.95% to 1.4% rests with the top ten. This specimen consisted of CD4+ or CD8+ T cells sorted from blood, obtained in a trial of the OX40 agonist ivuxolimab. Receptors were obtained from an adult with an advanced solid tumor such as melanoma, head and neck, liver or kidney cancer.

The chain joins TRBV11-2 to TRBJ2-1, with a possible D match to TRBD2 (6 bases). Germline lookup yields CDR1 SGHAT and CDR2 FQNNGV. The germline V and J ends were trimmed by 3 bases and 5 bases, with 8 bases remaining between them. CDR3 length equals 13 residues. As DNA, the CDR3 is TGTGCCAGCAGCTTCGGGGGAAACAATGAGCAGTTCTTC. Its protein is CASSFGGNNEQFF.

This clone was observed a handful of times. Other DNA sequences from this sample encode an identical CDR3 as well. The chain carries TRBV4-1 and TRBJ2-2; D ambiguous. V dropped 1 base and J dropped 3 bases, with 6 bases sitting between them. The CDR3 is 14 amino acids. Germline-derived CDR1 and CDR2 are MGHRA and YSYEKL. The CDR3, as DNA: TGCGCCAGCAGCCAAGTAGGATACACCGGGGAGCTGTTTTTT. This translates into CASSQVGYTGELFF.

The chain recombines TRBV28 with TRBJ2-1; D is ambiguous. The germline V and J ends were trimmed by 5 bases and 5 bases, with 7 bases remaining between them. Germline CDR1 MDHEN, CDR2 SYDVKM. This CDR3 is built from 12 residues. The CDR3 nucleotides are TGTGCCAGCAGTCCCCCTCACAATGAGCAGTTCTTC. This sequence encodes CASSPPHNEQFF.

This clone appeared a single time. The chain employs TRBV10-3 and TRBJ2-5; 9 bases agree with TRBD1. The J call may be incorrect, as the DNA end agrees better with TRBJ2-7. This CDR3 comprises 15 residues. Germline CDR1 reads ENHRY; CDR2 reads SYGVKD. In nucleotides, the CDR3 is TGTGCCATCAGCGCCGGGACAGGGCCGTCCTACGAGCAGTACTTC. It translates to CAISAGTGPSYEQYF.

The chain is built from TRBV11-2 and TRBJ1-2, with unresolved D. This CDR3 is 16 amino acids long. Germline CDR1 is SGHAT and CDR2 is FQNNGV. V lost 5 bases to trimming and J lost 4 bases, with 20 bases between them. The CDR3 protein is CASSLPSGGSRYGYTF. DNA for the CDR3: TGTGCCAGCAGCCTCCCTTCCGGCGGGTCGCGCTATGGCTACACCTTC.

The table lists this clone with a few counts. This rearrangement joins TRBV5-1 to TRBJ2-7; TRBD2 matches 10 bases. V dropped 4 bases and J dropped 6; count of bases not matched to a gene: 7. Germline CDR1 reads SGHRS; CDR2 reads YFSETQ. This CDR3 contains 14 residues. CDR3 DNA sequence: TGCGCCAGCAGCCCGGGGGCTAGCGGGAGCGAGCAGTACTTC. Amino acids: CASSPGASGSEQYF.

The V call is TRBV5-1, the J call TRBJ2-3; TRBD2 matches 10 bases. Germline V gene sequence: CDR1 SGHRS, CDR2 YFSETQ. The CDR3 is 16 amino acids. V lost 0 bases and J lost 1; bases outside the gene matches: 2. DNA for the CDR3: TGCGCCAGCAGCTTGGGTCTAGCGGGAGGCACAGATACGCAGTATTTT. Its protein product is CASSLGLAGGTDTQYF.

This clone was seen only once. V is TRBV9 and J is TRBJ2-2; 7 positions agree with TRBD2. This CDR3 comprises 17 residues. Looked up from germline, CDR1 is SGDLS and CDR2 is YYNGEE. The junction had 6 bases not matched to a gene; V was cut back by 1 base and J by 0 bases. The CDR3 region has the DNA TGTGCCAGCAGCGTACAGACGGGGGGTACGAACACCGGGGAGCTGTTTTTT. Amino acids: CASSVQTGGTNTGELFF.

The chain recombines TRBV9 with TRBJ2-6, with D hard to call. V was clipped by 0 bases and J by 4 bases, with 8 bases between them. Germline V gives CDR1 SGDLS, CDR2 YYNGEE. The CDR3 is made up of 15 amino acids. CDR3 DNA sequence: TGTGCCAGCAGCGTAGCAGGATTCGGGGCCAACGTCCTGACTTTC. As protein: CASSVAGFGANVLTF.

This chain uses TRBV7-9 with TRBJ2-5; D is unresolved. V lost 4 bases and J 5 bases, leaving 17 bases between the germline ends. Germline CDR1 is SEHNR and CDR2 is FQNEAQ (reference sequence). CDR3 size: 15 residues. This chain's CDR3 is CASSSPQGPRETQYF. CDR3 nucleotide sequence: TGTGCCAGCAGCTCCCCCCAAGGCCCACGGGAGACCCAGTACTTC.

J is TRBJ2-5 and V is TRBV27; D is undetermined. Germline values: CDR1 MNHEY, CDR2 SMNVEV (reference sequence). The CDR3 covers 14 residues. Trimming left V 4 bases short and J 5 bases short, with 14 bases between. The CDR3 protein is CASSSVQAAETQYF. The CDR3 nucleotides read TGTGCCAGCAGTTCCGTTCAGGCTGCCGAGACCCAGTACTTC.

This clone has a single count. The rearrangement joins TRBV5-1 to TRBJ2-1; D might be TRBD1 or TRBD2, each matching 5 bases. V lost 1 base, J lost 0 bases, and 8 bases lay in between. This CDR3 contains 15 residues. CDR1 and CDR2 (germline): SGHRS, YFSETQ. CDR3 in amino acids: CASSLLGDSYNEQFF. The CDR3 bases are TGCGCCAGCAGCTTGCTGGGGGACTCCTACAATGAGCAGTTCTTC.

The V call is TRBV7-9, the J call TRBJ2-1; 8 bases agree with TRBD2. The CDR3 covers 15 residues. CDR1 is SEHNR, CDR2 FQNEAQ, per germline (reference sequence). V was clipped by 3 bases and J by 7 bases; unmatched bases: 8. The CDR3 coding sequence is TGTGCCAGCAGCTTTGGAAGCGGGAGTAATAATGAGCAGTTCTTC. It codes for CASSFGSGSNNEQFF. Together with reference TRBV7-9 and TRBJ2-1, the CDR3 gives the full variable domain: DTGVSQNPRHKITKRGQNVTFRCDPISEHNRLYWYRQTLGQGPEFLTYFQNEAQLEKSRLLSDRFSAERPKGSFSTLEIQRTEQGDSAMYLCASSFGSGSNNEQFFGPGTRLTVL.

This clone was seen a single time. The chain is built from TRBV29-1 and TRBJ2-3; D is unclear. Trimming took off 0 bases at V and 0 bases at J, with 13 bases between the two ends. The CDR3 contains 16 residues. CDR1 SQVTM and CDR2 ANQGSEA come from the germline V gene. The CDR3 here is CSVEDRISVSTDTQYF. DNA of the CDR3: TGCAGCGTTGAAGATCGCATTTCCGTTAGCACAGATACGCAGTATTTT.

The CDR3 DNA sequence: TGTGCCAGCAGCTTAGGGAGAGGGGGCGTGGGCGATGAGCAGTTCTTC. This encodes CASSLGRGGVGDEQFF. The chain joins TRBV7-2 to TRBJ2-1, with 7 bases identical to TRBD1. The CDR3 spans 16 residues. The germline V gene encodes CDR1 SGHTA and CDR2 FQGNSA. V lost 1 base, J lost 8 bases, and 11 bases stayed unmatched.

The CDR3 reads CASTLPLDRNTEAFF. The CDR3 DNA sequence: TGTGCCAGCACTCTTCCCTTGGACAGGAACACTGAAGCTTTCTTT. The chain uses TRBV28 and TRBJ1-1; D is perhaps TRBD1 (6 bases). This CDR3 has 15 residues. The V and J ends lost 7 bases and 1 base respectively, with 16 bases between them. Germline V CDR1 and CDR2: MDHEN, SYDVKM.

This clone was seen a few times. This sequence joins TRBV19 and TRBJ1-5; possible D gene TRBD1, 5 bases. Deletions cut 7 bases from V and 0 bases from J, with 13 bases between. The CDR3 extends over 15 amino acids. Germline V gene sequence: CDR1 LNHDA, CDR2 SQIVND (reference sequence). CDR3 in DNA: TGTGCCAGTAACCCCAGAGGGGCTAGCAATCAGCCCCAGCATTTT. It yields the protein CASNPRGASNQPQHF.